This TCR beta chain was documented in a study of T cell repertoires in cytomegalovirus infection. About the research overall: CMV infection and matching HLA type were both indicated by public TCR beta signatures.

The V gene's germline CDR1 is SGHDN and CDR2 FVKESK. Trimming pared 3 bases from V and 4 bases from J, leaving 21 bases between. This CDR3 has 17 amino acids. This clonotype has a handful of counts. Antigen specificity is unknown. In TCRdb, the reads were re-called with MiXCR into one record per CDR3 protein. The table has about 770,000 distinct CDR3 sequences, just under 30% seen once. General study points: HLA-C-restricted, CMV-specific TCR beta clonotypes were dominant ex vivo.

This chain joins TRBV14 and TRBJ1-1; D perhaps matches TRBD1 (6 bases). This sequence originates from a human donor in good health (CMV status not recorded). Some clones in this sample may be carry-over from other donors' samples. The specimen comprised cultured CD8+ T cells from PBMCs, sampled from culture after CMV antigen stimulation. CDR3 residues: CASSHRDTSLVGTEAFF. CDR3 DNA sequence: TGTGCCAGCAGCCATAGGGACACCTCCCTCGTGGGCACTGAAGCTTTCTTT. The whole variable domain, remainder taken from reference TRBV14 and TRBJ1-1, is EAGVTQFPSHSVIEKGQTVTLRCDPISGHDNLYWYRRVMGKEIKFLLHFVKESKQDESGMPNNRFLAERTGGTYSTLKVQPAELEDSGVYFCASSHRDTSLVGTEAFFGQGTRLTVV.